Presented here are 10 T cell receptor beta chains from one specimen sequenced in a study of shared clonotypes between healthy human individuals. TCRdb's copy holds only in-frame clones and misses some; the assay was immunoSEQ multiplex PCR. This table holds 2,500,000 or so clones, less than 95% found once. Sequencing was done on a sample of naive CD4+ T cells from PBMCs. This sample's subset: CD45RA+ positively selected. The receptors stem from a man aged 18 to 35 in good health. Some clones in this sample may be carry-over from other donors' samples.

The table lists this clone with a count of one. V is TRBV19 and J is TRBJ1-4; D is ambiguous. V was pared by 6 bases and J by 0 bases, with 8 bases between. The CDR3 totals 14 residues. Looked up from germline, CDR1 is LNHDA and CDR2 is SQIVND (reference sequence). CDR3 sequence (DNA): TGTGCCAGTAGCTCGACAACAACTAATGAAAAACTGTTTTTT. It is translated as CASSSTTTNEKLFF.

This chain connects TRBV18 to TRBJ2-7, with 8 bases lining up with TRBD2. V lost 1 base to trimming and J lost 6 bases; unmatched junction nucleotides: 2. CDR1 and CDR2 (germline): KGHSH, LQKENI. CDR3 length: 13 residues. CDR3 residues: CASSPLLAGEQYF. For the CDR3, the DNA is TGTGCCAGCTCACCACTCCTAGCGGGCGAGCAGTACTTC.

The chain employs TRBV9 and TRBJ1-3; D is uncertain. V was shortened by 4 bases and J by 0 bases, with 20 bases between the two germline ends. Germline lookup yields CDR1 SGDLS and CDR2 YYNGEE. The CDR3 length is 18 residues. The CDR3 DNA reads TGTGCCAGCAGCCCGAGAGGTCGGGTTGACGCCTCTGGAAACACCATATATTTT. Its protein product is CASSPRGRVDASGNTIYF.

A note on this clone: A read error is possible here, since a much larger clone lies one base away. The chain links TRBV11-1 to TRBJ2-5; no definite D call. The CDR3 contains 11 residues. CDR1 is SGHAT and CDR2 is FQDESV in the germline V gene (reference sequence). The V gene lost 5 bases and the J gene lost 1 base, with 2 bases spanning the gap. This CDR3 reads CASSAQETQYF. CDR3 sequence (DNA): TGTGCCAGCAGCGCCCAAGAGACCCAGTACTTC.

The genes are TRBV5-1 and TRBJ2-5; D gene uncertain. Germline lookup yields CDR1 SGHRS and CDR2 YFSETQ. The CDR3 sequence is 15 residues long. V lost 3 bases and J 3 bases, leaving 15 bases between the germline ends. CDR3: CASSYVEGQKETQYF. The CDR3 DNA follows: TGCGCCAGCAGCTACGTCGAAGGGCAGAAAGAGACCCAGTACTTC. Looking up the rest from reference TRBV5-1 and TRBJ2-5 gives the full variable domain: KAGVTQTPRYLIKTRGQQVTLSCSPISGHRSVSWYQQTPGQGLQFLFEYFSETQRNKGNFPGRFSGRQFSNSRSEMNVSTLELGDSALYLCASSYVEGQKETQYFGPGTRLLVL.

This clone was observed a single time. The CDR3 here is CASLAGTSQRAQYF. The CDR3 nucleotides read TGTGCCAGCCTAGCGGGAACCTCACAGAGGGCGCAGTATTTT. V usage is TRBV6-1 and J usage is TRBJ2-3; 9 bases agree with TRBD2. The CDR3 totals 14 residues. The germline V gene encodes CDR1 MNHNS and CDR2 SASEGT. Unmatched junction bases numbered 13, after V lost 8 bases and J lost 10 bases.

The V call is TRBV5-1, the J call TRBJ2-7, with D possibly matching TRBD2 (6 bases). Per the germline V gene, CDR1 is SGHRS and CDR2 is YFSETQ. The CDR3 contains 15 residues. Trimming took 4 bases from V and 0 from J, leaving 14 bases between them. CDR3 DNA: TGCGCCAGCAGCCGCGGGACGGAAAGCTCCTACGAGCAGTACTTC. This encodes CASSRGTESSYEQYF. Full variable domain (remainder filled in from reference TRBV5-1 and TRBJ2-7): KAGVTQTPRYLIKTRGQQVTLSCSPISGHRSVSWYQQTPGQGLQFLFEYFSETQRNKGNFPGRFSGRQFSNSRSEMNVSTLELGDSALYLCASSRGTESSYEQYFGPGTRLTVT.

The V call is TRBV2, the J call TRBJ2-1; a weak D match, TRBD2 (5 bases). V lost 7 bases and J 4 bases, leaving 17 bases between the germline ends. CDR1 and CDR2 (germline): SNHLY, FYNNEI. The length of the CDR3 is 15 residues. CDR3 sequence (DNA): TGTGCCAGCAAAAGGGAGACCGTGGGATACAATGAGCAGTTCTTC. Translated, it gives CASKRETVGYNEQFF.

The CDR3 here is CASSLSFSRGSTGELFF. For the CDR3, the DNA is TGTGCCAGCAGTTTATCGTTTAGCAGGGGGAGCACCGGGGAGCTGTTTTTT. The V call is TRBV27, the J call TRBJ2-2, with 7 bases fitting TRBD1. The CDR3 extends over 17 amino acids. The V and J ends lost 0 bases and 4 bases, in that order; junction bases with no gene match: 8. The germline CDR1 and CDR2 sequences are MNHEY and SMNVEV (reference sequence).

The V gene is TRBV19, the J gene TRBJ1-5; 9 nucleotides line up with TRBD1. This CDR3 is built from 18 residues. Germline trimming cut 8 bases from V and 0 bases from J; bases unmatched to any gene: 14. Germline V gene data show CDR1 as LNHDA and CDR2 as SQIVND (reference sequence). CDR3 bases: TGTGCCAGTGGCGGGACAGGGCGCGAATTTTATAGCAATCAGCCCCAGCATTTT. Translating gives CASGGTGREFYSNQPQHF. The whole variable domain, filled in from reference TRBV19 and TRBJ1-5, reads DGGITQSPKYLFRKEGQNVTLSCEQNLNHDAMYWYRQDPGQGLRLIYYSQIVNDFQKGDIAEGYSVSREKKESFPLTVTSAQKNPTAFYLCASGGTGREFYSNQPQHFGDGTRLSIL.